The 17 T cell receptor beta chains in this list originate from one sample, sequenced in a study of cytomegalovirus exposure and HLA in healthy donors (TCRdb year 2017). Library prep was done by the immunoSEQ multiplex PCR assay. As stored in TCRdb, this immuneACCESS dataset retains in-frame rearrangements with V and J assigned. A fraction of the clones does not appear; measured against another copy, unresolved V genes explain less than half of the discrepancy, and the remainder lacks a known reason. Across this sample there are some 140,000 clones, with about 88% seen only once. The top ten constitute roughly 9.3% of the sample. The sequencing input was PBMCs. These receptors were obtained from a woman in her late teens or twenties in good health and CMV-seropositive.

The rearrangement uses TRBV7-3 and TRBJ2-1, with 10 bases lining up with TRBD2. Germline loops: CDR1 SGHTA, CDR2 FQGTGA. Unmatched junction bases numbered 14, after V lost 5 bases and J lost 7 bases. There are 17 residues in the CDR3. Here the CDR3 DNA reads TGTGCCAGCAGCCCTAAGCTTACTAGCGGGGCCTTAAATGAGCAGTTCTTC. Amino acids: CASSPKLTSGALNEQFF.

This chain connects TRBV28 to TRBJ1-2; 12 bases line up with TRBD1. The J segment lost 6 bases and the V segment lost 6 bases, leaving 8 bases of the junction unmatched. Germline values: CDR1 MDHEN, CDR2 SYDVKM. The CDR3 consists of 15 residues. CDR3: CASRVPGQGAHGYTF. CDR3 bases: TGTGCCAGCAGAGTTCCGGGACAGGGGGCGCATGGCTACACCTTC.

The chain uses TRBV5-1 and TRBJ2-3, with 8 bases aligning to TRBD2. J lost 4 bases, V lost 7 bases, and 8 bases had no gene match. CDR1 is SGHRS and CDR2 is YFSETQ in the germline V gene. The CDR3 sequence is 14 residues long. CDR3 sequence: CASQTGGPSDTQYF. CDR3 coding DNA: TGCGCCAGCCAAACGGGGGGGCCGTCAGATACGCAGTATTTT.

V and J are TRBV5-1 and TRBJ2-2, with a tentative D call TRBD2 (6 bases). Deletions cut 3 bases from V and 4 bases from J, with 13 bases between. Looked up from germline, CDR1 is SGHRS and CDR2 is YFSETQ. The CDR3 loop spans 15 amino acids. CDR3 bases: TGCGCCAGCAGCTACGGGACTTTCGGCACCGGGGAGCTGTTTTTT. Protein: CASSYGTFGTGELFF.

The chain employs TRBV30 and TRBJ2-4; D is undetermined. CDR1 and CDR2 from the germline V gene are GTSNPN and SVGIG (reference sequence). The CDR3 is made up of 15 amino acids. Trimming pared 2 bases from V and 0 bases from J, leaving 11 bases between. Here the CDR3 reads CAWSSPFLAKNIQYF. DNA of the CDR3: TGTGCCTGGAGTTCCCCTTTCCTAGCCAAAAACATTCAGTACTTC.

This chain uses TRBV20-1 with TRBJ2-5; D remains ambiguous. The V and J ends lost 3 bases and 5 bases respectively, with 7 bases between them. The germline V gene encodes CDR1 DFQATT and CDR2 SNEGSKA (reference sequence). The CDR3 length is 11 residues. The DNA for the CDR3 is TGCAGTGCTAGGCTAGGCGAGACCCAGTACTTC. It is translated as CSARLGETQYF.

V and J are TRBV28 and TRBJ1-2; the D is unclear. Germline V gene data show CDR1 as MDHEN and CDR2 as SYDVKM. This CDR3 spans 10 amino acids. The V and J ends lost 11 bases and 4 bases respectively, with 8 bases between them. CDR3 protein: CASGVYGYTF. The DNA of the CDR3 is TGTGCCTCCGGGGTCTATGGCTACACCTTC.

This clone was counted once. V gene TRBV10-3 combines with J gene TRBJ1-1, with 10 bases that match TRBD1. Germline CDR1 reads ENHRY; CDR2 reads SYGVKD. The V gene end was trimmed by 8 bases and the J gene end by 4 bases; junction bases not matched to a gene: 7. The CDR3 is made up of 14 amino acids. The CDR3 loop is CAIGGTGVGTEAFF. The CDR3 bases are TGTGCCATCGGGGGGACAGGGGTGGGCACTGAAGCTTTCTTT.

J is TRBJ2-7 and V is TRBV6-5; the D gene is possibly TRBD2 (6 bases). The CDR3 has 14 amino acids. The V gene lost 1 base and the J gene lost 0 bases, with 7 bases spanning the gap. The germline gives CDR1 MNHEY, CDR2 SVGAGI. In nucleotides, the CDR3 is TGTGCCAGCAGTTACTACGGGAGCTCCTACGAGCAGTACTTC. Translated: CASSYYGSSYEQYF.

This chain uses TRBV28 with TRBJ1-6, with 9 bases matching TRBD1. Germline CDR1 is MDHEN and CDR2 is SYDVKM. V was pared by 6 bases and J by 10 bases, with 10 bases of the junction left unmatched. This CDR3 is 15 amino acids long. CDR3: CASSRDRGDRSPLHF. The DNA of the CDR3 is TGTGCCAGCAGCCGCGACAGGGGGGATCGGTCACCCCTCCACTTT.

The chain recombines TRBV6-6 with TRBJ2-5; TRBD2 matches at 13 bases. CDR1 and CDR2 from the germline V gene are MNHNY and SVGAGI (reference sequence). This CDR3 is 15 amino acids long. V lost 4 bases, J lost 6 bases, and 5 bases stayed unmatched. CDR3 in amino acids: CASSSGTSGDQTQYF. In DNA form, the CDR3 reads TGTGCCAGCAGTTCCGGGACTAGCGGGGATCAGACCCAGTACTTC.

The genes are TRBV6-1 and TRBJ1-2, with TRBD1 matching 10 bases. V trimming: 2 bases; J trimming: 8 bases; junction bases outside the gene matches: 11. CDR3 length equals 16 residues. CDR1 is MNHNS, CDR2 SASEGT, per germline. The CDR3, as DNA: TGTGCCAGCAGTGAAAATCCGGACAGGGGGTTGTGGGGCTACACCTTC. Protein: CASSENPDRGLWGYTF.

The V call is TRBV2, the J call TRBJ2-1; 10 positions match TRBD2. Germline loops: CDR1 SNHLY, CDR2 FYNNEI. This CDR3 region has 17 residues. Trimming at V came to 4 bases and at J to 0 bases, leaving 6 bases not matched to a gene. CDR3 DNA: TGTGCCAGCAGTGGCAGTAGCGGGGGGCCCTCCTACAATGAGCAGTTCTTC. Its protein product is CASSGSSGGPSYNEQFF.

This chain links TRBV6-1 with TRBJ2-7, with a weak D call TRBD2 (6 bases). The V gene lost 6 bases and the J gene lost 12 bases, with 18 bases spanning the gap. Germline CDR1 MNHNS, CDR2 SASEGT. CDR3 size: 12 residues. CDR3 DNA sequence: TGTGCCAGCAGGCCCGCGGGGCGGGTGAGGTACTTC. Protein product: CASRPAGRVRYF.

The gene calls are TRBV4-2 and TRBJ2-2, with TRBD2 matching 8 bases. Germline lookup yields CDR1 LGHNA and CDR2 YNFKEQ. V lost 0 bases and J lost 0; bases outside the gene matches: 0. This CDR3 has 16 amino acids. The CDR3: CASSQERGANTGELFF. The CDR3 DNA sequence: TGTGCCAGCAGCCAAGAGCGGGGGGCGAACACCGGGGAGCTGTTTTTT.

The V call is TRBV27, the J call TRBJ1-4, with 9 bases aligning to TRBD1. The CDR3 covers 14 residues. V dropped 6 bases and J dropped 8; count of bases not matched to a gene: 7. Germline assignment: CDR1 MNHEY and CDR2 SMNVEV (reference sequence). The CDR3: CASRKTGGREKLFF. The CDR3 region has the DNA TGTGCCAGCAGAAAGACAGGGGGGAGAGAAAAACTGTTTTTT.

V and J are TRBV10-1 and TRBJ2-5, with D possibly being TRBD2 (5 bases). Looked up from germline, CDR1 is WNHNN and CDR2 is SYGVQD (reference sequence). This CDR3 spans 13 amino acids. Trimming cost V 4 bases and J 5 bases, with 11 bases left between them. In DNA, the CDR3 is TGCGCCAGCAGTGCTACTAGGAGGGAGACCCAGTACTTC. Protein product: CASSATRRETQYF.